The clone carrying this TCR beta chain was seen just once. No antigen is known for it. Some clones are missing from TCRdb's copy, which holds only in-frame ones; the method was immunoSEQ multiplex PCR. The data hold approximately 20,000 clones, with roughly 90% observed a single time. The sample belongs to a study of STAT3 mutations in large granular lymphocyte leukemia. Broader study findings: Every T-cell large granular lymphocyte leukemia patient had at least one immunodominant TCR beta clonotype. Suggested: STAT3 mutation was not the ancestral event for these clonal expansions. A small but highly pathogenic clone may have been missed.

The CDR3 spans 14 residues. The V and J ends lost 4 bases and 3 bases, in that order; junction bases with no gene match: 5. Looked up from germline, CDR1 is SGHNT and CDR2 is YYREEE (reference sequence). Source material: peripheral blood mononuclear cells. This receptor was taken from a man between 60 and 75 years old with T-cell large granular lymphocyte leukemia. Some clones in this sample may be carry-over from other donors' samples. V and J are TRBV5-4 and TRBJ2-5; 8 positions agree with TRBD1. The CDR3: CASSLPDREETQYF. CDR3 DNA sequence: TGTGCCAGCAGCCTGCCGGACAGGGAAGAGACCCAGTACTTC.